This TCR beta chain was captured by sequencing in a study of CD8 T cells in Susac syndrome. CDR1 and CDR2 from the germline V gene are DFQATT and SNEGSKA (reference sequence). V lost 3 bases and J lost 0, with 9 bases in between. This CDR3 has 13 amino acids. RNA amounts of about 0.5 to 1 ug underwent reverse transcription with random hexamers. Each CDR3 protein is one row after TCRdb ran MiXCR on the immunoSEQ multiplex PCR reads. The data show approximately 140,000 distinct CDR3 sequences, nearly 95% seen once. Sequenced sample: CD8+ T cells from PBMCs. The TCR comes from a human donor in good health. The V call is TRBV20-1, the J call TRBJ2-7, with D maybe TRBD1 (5 bases). The CDR3 DNA sequence: TGCAGTGCTAGGGACACCGACTCCTACGAGCAGTACTTC. Translated, it gives CSARDTDSYEQYF.